The 26 T cell receptor beta chains below were found in one sample sequenced in a study of breast tumors, draining lymph nodes, adjacent tissues. Each CDR3 protein is one row after TCRdb ran MiXCR on the multiplex PCR reads. This sample has 50,000 to 85,000 distinct CDR3 sequences, with roughly two fifths found just once. Sample: breast tumor tissue. The receptors were gathered from a female donor with breast cancer. Some clones in this sample may be carry-over from other donors' samples.

A single count supports this clonotype. The chain employs TRBV5-4 and TRBJ1-4; TRBD1 is a possible D gene (6 bases). Per the germline V gene, CDR1 is SGHNT and CDR2 is YYREEE (reference sequence). The CDR3 spans 14 residues. Trimming shortened V by 4 bases and J by 6 bases, and 13 bases separated the two germline ends. Written as DNA, the CDR3 is TGTGCCAGCAGCATCGGGACACCGGATGAAAAACTGTTTTTT. Translation gives CASSIGTPDEKLFF.

There are many counts of this clonotype. This chain uses TRBV5-1 with TRBJ2-1, with unresolved D. Per the germline V gene, CDR1 is SGHRS and CDR2 is YFSETQ. CDR3 length equals 11 residues. Trimming left V 2 bases short and J 9 bases short, with 6 bases between. CDR3 in amino acids: CASSLAREQFF. Here the CDR3 DNA reads TGCGCCAGCAGCTTAGCTCGTGAGCAGTTCTTC.

The V call is TRBV29-1, the J call TRBJ1-3; a possible D gene is TRBD1 (5 bases). Trimming pared 6 bases from V and 8 bases from J, leaving 26 bases between. Per the germline V gene, CDR1 is SQVTM and CDR2 is ANQGSEA. This CDR3 comprises 16 residues. The CDR3 loop reads CSVALGRDFWGYTIYF. The CDR3 bases are TGCAGCGTAGCACTGGGACGGGATTTCTGGGGCTACACCATATATTTT. Drawing the rest from reference TRBV29-1 and TRBJ1-3, the complete variable domain is SAVISQKPSRDICQRGTSLTIQCQVDSQVTMMFWYRQQPGQSLTLIATANQGSEATYESGFVIDKFPISRPNLTFSTLTVSNMSPEDSSIYLCSVALGRDFWGYTIYFGEGSWLTVV.

This clonotype ranks as medium-sized (0.01 to 0.1%). The J gene is TRBJ1-2, the V gene TRBV15, with a possible D match to TRBD1 (6 bases). CDR3 length equals 20 residues. Deletions cut 0 bases from V and 0 bases from J, with 23 bases between. Germline loops: CDR1 LNHNV, CDR2 YYDKDF (reference sequence). The chain's CDR3 is CATSRDRGWGAEKTNYGYTF. The CDR3 region has the DNA TGTGCCACCAGCAGAGATAGGGGATGGGGGGCAGAGAAAACTAACTATGGCTACACCTTC.

CDR3 residues: CASSAQASGELFF. In DNA, the CDR3 is TGTGCCAGCTCTGCTCAGGCTAGCGGGGAGCTGTTTTTT. This chain joins TRBV2 and TRBJ2-2; D is ambiguous. This CDR3 contains 13 residues. Trimming pared 8 bases from V and 7 bases from J, leaving 14 bases between. Looked up from germline, CDR1 is SNHLY and CDR2 is FYNNEI.

This clonotype has ten or more counts. The chain employs TRBV19 and TRBJ2-7; a weak D match, TRBD1 (5 bases). Trimming shortened V by 11 bases and J by 2 bases, and 19 bases separated the two germline ends. The CDR3 runs 14 residues. CDR1 and CDR2 from the germline V gene are LNHDA and SQIVND (reference sequence). CDR3 bases: TGTGCCTCCCAGTCATCTGGGGCGACCTACGAGCAGTACTTC. As protein: CASQSSGATYEQYF.

This clonotype was recorded a few times. Possible read error: a much larger clone is one base away. CDR3 coding DNA: TGCAGTGCTAGTAGGCGGGGGCGGGGCACTGAGCAGTTCTTC. Translation: CSASRRGRGTEQFF. The chain has TRBV20-1 and TRBJ2-1; a possible D gene is TRBD2 (7 bases). V lost 3 bases and J lost 9, with 18 bases in between. Germline V gene lookup returns CDR1 DFQATT and CDR2 SNEGSKA (reference sequence). The CDR3 consists of 14 residues.

Comments on this clonotype: A read error may be the cause here, since a much bigger clone is one base away. The V gene is TRBV7-9, the J gene TRBJ2-5; TRBD1 is a possible D gene (7 bases). CDR1 is SEHNR, CDR2 FQNEAQ, per germline (reference sequence). The CDR3 contains 15 residues. The CDR3 nucleotides read TGTGCCAGCAGCTTTCAGGGGGGCCGTCAAGAGGCCCAGTACTTC. It specifies CASSFQGGRQEAQYF.

This clonotype was seen at least ten times. This chain links TRBV12-3 or TRBV12-4 with TRBJ1-5, with D perhaps matching TRBD1 (6 bases). With 3 bases removed from V and 8 bases from J, the gap between germline ends came to 14 bases. The CDR3 is 14 residues long. The CDR3 DNA reads as TGTGCCAGCAGTTTCGGGACACCCTCCGAGCCCCAGCATTTT. Translated, it gives CASSFGTPSEPQHF.

To note about this clonotype: This may come from a read error, since a much larger clone is one base off. V and J are TRBV6-5 and TRBJ2-3; D perhaps matches TRBD2 (5 bases). The CDR3 extends over 13 amino acids. V was shortened by 7 bases and J by 0 bases, with 8 bases between the two germline ends. Germline loops: CDR1 MNHEY, CDR2 SVGAGI. The CDR3 loop reads CASKPGSTDTQYF. DNA of the CDR3: TGTGCCAGCAAGCCGGGGAGCACAGATACGCAGTATTTT.

The J gene is TRBJ2-3, the V gene TRBV7-9; D may be TRBD2 (6 bases). The CDR3 covers 15 residues. CDR1 is SEHNR, CDR2 FQNEAQ, per germline (reference sequence). With 0 bases removed from V and 4 bases from J, the gap between germline ends came to 11 bases. CDR3 in amino acids: CASSLAAGEADTQYF. Written as DNA, the CDR3 is TGTGCCAGCAGCTTAGCGGCCGGGGAGGCAGATACGCAGTATTTT.

This clonotype has a single count. The chain uses TRBV20-1 and TRBJ2-3, with TRBD2 matching 14 bases. The CDR3 contains 15 residues. Germline CDR1 is DFQATT and CDR2 is SNEGSKA (reference sequence). V dropped 0 bases and J dropped 7; count of bases not matched to a gene: 3. The CDR3 DNA follows: TGCAGTGCTAGAGAGGGACTAGCGGGAGTACATACGCAGTATTTT. The encoded protein is CSAREGLAGVHTQYF.

Comment on this clonotype: One base away lies a much larger clone, so this may be a sequencing read error. This rearrangement joins TRBV11-2 to TRBJ2-1; TRBD1 aligns across 11 bases. The CDR3 spans 15 residues. Trimming took 3 bases from V and 8 from J; bases not matched to a gene: 6. Germline CDR1 and CDR2: SGHAT and FQNNGV. Here the CDR3 reads CASSLGQGVWDEQFF. The CDR3 DNA follows: TGTGCCAGCAGCTTGGGACAGGGGGTCTGGGATGAGCAGTTCTTC.

V gene TRBV7-9 combines with J gene TRBJ2-5; 15 bases fit TRBD2. The J segment lost 2 bases and the V segment lost 6 bases, leaving 10 bases of the junction unmatched. Germline assignment: CDR1 SEHNR and CDR2 FQNEAQ (reference sequence). The CDR3 extends over 18 amino acids. CDR3 nucleotide sequence: TGTGCCAGCAGTCTTGGACTAGCGGGAGGGCCGGGGCAAGAGACCCAGTACTTC. This gives the protein CASSLGLAGGPGQETQYF. Full variable domain (remainder filled in from reference TRBV7-9 and TRBJ2-5): DTGVSQNPRHKITKRGQNVTFRCDPISEHNRLYWYRQTLGQGPEFLTYFQNEAQLEKSRLLSDRFSAERPKGSFSTLEIQRTEQGDSAMYLCASSLGLAGGPGQETQYFGPGTRLLVL.

In the case of this clonotype: A much larger clone is a single base away; this may be a read error. The genes are TRBV10-3 and TRBJ1-2, with D unclear. The germline V gene encodes CDR1 ENHRY and CDR2 SYGVKD. The length of the CDR3 is 15 residues. CDR3 loop: CASSGNRQLNYGYTF. CDR3 DNA sequence: TGTGCCAGCAGTGGGAACCGACAATTAAACTATGGCTACACCTTC.

This clonotype was counted many times. The CDR3, as DNA: TGTGCCACCAGCAGAGATAGCAGAGGAGGCGAAAAACTGTTTTTT. Encoded protein: CATSRDSRGGEKLFF. The chain combines TRBV15 with TRBJ1-4; D is ambiguous. Per the germline V gene, CDR1 is LNHNV and CDR2 is YYDKDF (reference sequence). V was pared by 0 bases and J by 8 bases, with 13 bases between. This CDR3 has 15 residues. Full variable domain (remainder filled in from reference TRBV15 and TRBJ1-4): DAMVIQNPRYQVTQFGKPVTLSCSQTLNHNVMYWYQQKSSQAPKLLFHYYDKDFNNEADTPDNFQSRRPNTSFCFLDIRSPGLGDTAMYLCATSRDSRGGEKLFFGSGTQLSVL.

This clonotype was observed at least ten times. This chain connects TRBV20-1 to TRBJ2-3; TRBD2 matches at 8 bases. The length of the CDR3 is 15 residues. V lost 6 bases, J lost 2 bases, and 10 bases stayed unmatched. Germline V gene lookup returns CDR1 DFQATT and CDR2 SNEGSKA (reference sequence). The CDR3 is CSASGGPHLTDTQYF. The CDR3 nucleotides read TGCAGTGCCAGCGGGGGACCTCACCTCACAGATACGCAGTATTTT.

About this clonotype itself: It may be a read error: a sequence one base away is much more abundant. V usage is TRBV3-1 and J usage is TRBJ1-2; D gene unclear. Per germline, CDR1 LGHDT and CDR2 YNNKEL (reference sequence). This CDR3 is 13 amino acids long. DNA for the CDR3: TGTGCCAGCAGCCAAATAACTAACCATGGCTACACCTTC. Amino acid sequence: CASSQITNHGYTF. Complete variable domain (other parts from reference TRBV3-1 and TRBJ1-2): DTAVSQTPKYLVTQMGNDKSIKCEQNLGHDTMYWYKQDSKKFLKIMFSYNNKELIINETVPNRFSPKSPDKAHLNLHINSLELGDSAVYFCASSQITNHGYTFGSGTRLTVV.

About this clonotype: The final CDR3 position lacks the conserved phenylalanine or tryptophan, pointing to a likely read error. The DNA is left out, because the CDR3 cannot be placed on it with certainty; the CDR3 is given as TCRdb lists it. The chain's CDR3 is CASSPPTS. V usage is TRBV7-9 and J usage is TRBJ1-6. In germline, CDR1 is SEHNR, CDR2 FQNEAQ (reference sequence). The CDR3 sequence runs 8 residues, both termini included.

This clonotype was found a few times. This sequence joins TRBV30 and TRBJ1-3, with unresolved D. The ends were cut back, 2 bases at V and 5 bases at J, with 4 bases in the middle. Germline values: CDR1 GTSNPN, CDR2 SVGIG (reference sequence). The CDR3 length is 11 residues. The DNA for the CDR3 is TGTGCCTGGAGTTGGCGAAACACCATATATTTT. Amino acids: CAWSWRNTIYF.

This clonotype was observed a handful of times. The chain recombines TRBV28 with TRBJ1-2; D perhaps matches TRBD1 (6 bases). Per the germline V gene, CDR1 is MDHEN and CDR2 is SYDVKM. The CDR3 covers 15 residues. V lost 6 bases, J lost 4 bases, and 18 bases lay in between. The CDR3 DNA sequence: TGTGCCAGCAGAGTAGGTGGGGGGCCTATCTATGGCTACACCTTC. Translating gives CASRVGGGPIYGYTF.

The CDR3 coding sequence is TGTGCCAGCAGCTTAGATCTGGGGGAGGTCGTAGAGACCCAGTACTTC. This sequence encodes CASSLDLGEVVETQYF. V and J are TRBV11-3 and TRBJ2-5; TRBD2 is a possible D gene (6 bases). V lost 0 bases, J lost 4 bases, and 15 bases lay in between. The CDR3 loop spans 16 amino acids. Per the germline V gene, CDR1 is SGHNT and CDR2 is YENEEA.

This clonotype was seen many times. This sequence joins TRBV7-2 and TRBJ1-2; possible D gene TRBD1, 5 bases. This CDR3 spans 15 amino acids. Per the germline V gene, CDR1 is SGHTA and CDR2 is FQGNSA. The V end was cut by 5 bases, the J end by 3 bases, with 16 bases between. CDR3 protein: CASSLEKGRDYGYTF. CDR3 nucleotide sequence: TGTGCCAGCAGCCTAGAAAAGGGCAGGGACTATGGCTACACCTTC. Complete variable domain (other parts from reference TRBV7-2 and TRBJ1-2): GAGVSQSPSNKVTEKGKDVELRCDPISGHTALYWYRQSLGQGLEFLIYFQGNSAPDKSGLPSDRFSAERTGGSVSTLTIQRTQQEDSAVYLCASSLEKGRDYGYTFGSGTRLTVV.

This clonotype was picked up many times. This clone may be a read error of a much larger clone one base away. J is TRBJ2-6 and V is TRBV9, with a possible D match to TRBD1 (5 bases). CDR3 length equals 16 residues. CDR1 is SGDLS, CDR2 YYNGEE, per germline. This CDR3 reads CASSVDGASGANALTF. In DNA, the CDR3 is TGTGCCAGCAGCGTAGATGGGGCATCTGGGGCCAACGCCCTGACTTTC.

This clonotype was seen repeatedly, ten times or more. The chain uses TRBV7-2 and TRBJ1-3, with D unresolved. The germline V gene encodes CDR1 SGHTA and CDR2 FQGNSA. This CDR3 region has 14 residues. V dropped 1 base and J dropped 4 bases, with 8 bases sitting between them. This CDR3 is CASSLGATGNTIYF. CDR3 nucleotides: TGTGCCAGCAGCTTAGGCGCAACAGGAAACACCATATATTTT.

This chain links TRBV10-1 with TRBJ1-5; D perhaps matches TRBD1 (5 bases). Germline assignment: CDR1 WNHNN and CDR2 SYGVQD (reference sequence). V was pared by 9 bases and J by 3 bases, with 15 bases between. The CDR3 totals 14 residues. The CDR3 region is CASHRGSFNQPQHF. CDR3 in DNA: TGCGCCAGTCATAGGGGCAGCTTCAATCAGCCCCAGCATTTT.